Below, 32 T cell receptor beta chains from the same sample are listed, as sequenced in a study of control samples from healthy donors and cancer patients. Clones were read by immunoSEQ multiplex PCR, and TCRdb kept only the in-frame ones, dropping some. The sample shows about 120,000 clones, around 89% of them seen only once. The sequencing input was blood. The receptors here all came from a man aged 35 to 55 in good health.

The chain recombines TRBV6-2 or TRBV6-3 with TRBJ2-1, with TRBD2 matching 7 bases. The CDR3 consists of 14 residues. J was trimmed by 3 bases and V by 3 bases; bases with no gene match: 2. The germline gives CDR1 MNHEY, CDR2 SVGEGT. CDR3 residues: CASSYGGGYNEQFF. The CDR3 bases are TGTGCCAGCAGTTATGGCGGGGGCTACAATGAGCAGTTCTTC.

CDR3 residues: CASSFGAGVAFF. CDR3 DNA sequence: TGTGCCAGCAGCTTTGGGGCAGGGGTGGCTTTCTTT. The chain recombines TRBV7-9 with TRBJ1-1; possible D gene TRBD1, 6 bases. From germline, CDR1 is SEHNR and CDR2 FQNEAQ (reference sequence). This CDR3 comprises 12 residues. V lost 3 bases and J lost 11, with 13 bases in between.

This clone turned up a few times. The chain's CDR3 is CASSPRTGVSGYTF. CDR3 DNA sequence: TGTGCCAGCAGCCCCCGGACAGGGGTCTCCGGCTACACCTTC. The chain recombines TRBV3-1 (or the pseudogene TRBV3-2) with TRBJ1-2; 9 bases are shared with TRBD1. J was trimmed by 8 bases and V by 4 bases; bases with no gene match: 8. The V gene's germline CDR1 is LGHDT and CDR2 YNNKEL (reference sequence). This CDR3 region has 14 residues.

The CDR3 loop reads CASSLTGPAKYNEQFF. The CDR3 DNA follows: TGTGCCAGCAGCTTAACCGGTCCAGCAAAATACAATGAGCAGTTCTTC. V and J are TRBV7-3 and TRBJ2-1; D ambiguous. The CDR3 runs to 16 residues. Per germline, CDR1 SGHTA and CDR2 FQGTGA. V was cut by 0 bases and J by 4 bases, with 13 bases left in between.

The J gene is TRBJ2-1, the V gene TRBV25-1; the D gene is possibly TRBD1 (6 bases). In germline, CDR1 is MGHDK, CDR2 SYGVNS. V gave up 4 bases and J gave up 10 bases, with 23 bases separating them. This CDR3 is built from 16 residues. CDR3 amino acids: CASSAGTRGVLTEQFF. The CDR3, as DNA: TGTGCCAGCAGTGCCGGGACACGGGGTGTATTGACCGAGCAGTTCTTC.

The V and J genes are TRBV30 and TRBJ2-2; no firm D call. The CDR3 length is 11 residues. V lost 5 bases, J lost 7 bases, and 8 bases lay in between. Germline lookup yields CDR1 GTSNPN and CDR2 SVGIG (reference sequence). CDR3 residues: CAWSTVGELFF. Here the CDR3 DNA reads TGTGCCTGGTCGACTGTCGGGGAGCTGTTTTTT.

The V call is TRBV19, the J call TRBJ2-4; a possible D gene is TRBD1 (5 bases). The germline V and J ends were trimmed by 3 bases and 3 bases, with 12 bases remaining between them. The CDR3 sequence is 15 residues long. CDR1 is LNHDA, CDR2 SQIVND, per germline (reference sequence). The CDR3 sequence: CASSMWQGDKNIQYF. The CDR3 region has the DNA TGTGCCAGTAGTATGTGGCAGGGTGACAAAAACATTCAGTACTTC.

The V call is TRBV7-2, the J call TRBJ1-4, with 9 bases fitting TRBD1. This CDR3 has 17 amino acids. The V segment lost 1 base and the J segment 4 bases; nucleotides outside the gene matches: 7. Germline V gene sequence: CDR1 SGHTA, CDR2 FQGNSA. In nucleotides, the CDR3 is TGTGCCAGCAGCTTAGTCCCTCCGGGACAGGGTAATGAAAAACTGTTTTTT. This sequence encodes CASSLVPPGQGNEKLFF.

CDR3 coding DNA: TGCGCCAGCAGCCCGGTAGTTGGGGGGGCCGCGAACACCGGGGAGCTGTTTTTT. It yields the protein CASSPVVGGAANTGELFF. The V and J genes are TRBV5-1 and TRBJ2-2; tentatively, D is TRBD2 (7 bases). Per the germline V gene, CDR1 is SGHRS and CDR2 is YFSETQ. This CDR3 is built from 18 residues. Trimming removed 4 bases from V and 0 bases from J, with 19 bases in between. The variable domain in full, completed from reference TRBV5-1 and TRBJ2-2, reads KAGVTQTPRYLIKTRGQQVTLSCSPISGHRSVSWYQQTPGQGLQFLFEYFSETQRNKGNFPGRFSGRQFSNSRSEMNVSTLELGDSALYLCASSPVVGGAANTGELFFGEGSRLTVL.

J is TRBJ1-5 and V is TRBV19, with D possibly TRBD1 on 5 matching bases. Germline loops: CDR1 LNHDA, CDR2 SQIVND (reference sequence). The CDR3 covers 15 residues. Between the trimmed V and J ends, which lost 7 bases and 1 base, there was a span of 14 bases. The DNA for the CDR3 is TGTGCCAGTATGTTCCACCGGGACAGCAATCAGCCCCAGCATTTT. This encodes CASMFHRDSNQPQHF.

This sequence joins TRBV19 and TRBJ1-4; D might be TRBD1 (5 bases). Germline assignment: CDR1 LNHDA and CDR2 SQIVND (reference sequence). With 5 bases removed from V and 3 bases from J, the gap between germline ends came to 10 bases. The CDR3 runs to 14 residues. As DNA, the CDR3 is TGTGCCAGTAGTGTCGGGACCGCTAATGAAAAACTGTTTTTT. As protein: CASSVGTANEKLFF.

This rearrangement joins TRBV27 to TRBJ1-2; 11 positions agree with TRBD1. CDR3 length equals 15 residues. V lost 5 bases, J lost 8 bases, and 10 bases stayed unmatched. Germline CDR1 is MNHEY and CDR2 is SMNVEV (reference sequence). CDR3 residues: CASSPDRGRRYGYTF. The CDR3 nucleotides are TGTGCCAGCAGTCCGGACAGGGGGCGACGGTACGGCTACACCTTC.

This chain's CDR3 is CASSLNRGREQYF. Here the CDR3 DNA reads TGTGCCAGCAGCTTAAACAGGGGTAGAGAGCAGTACTTC. V is TRBV7-2 and J is TRBJ2-7, with 7 positions matching TRBD1. The V gene end was trimmed by 2 bases and the J gene end by 7 bases; junction bases not matched to a gene: 5. CDR3 size: 13 residues. Germline V gives CDR1 SGHTA, CDR2 FQGNSA. The variable domain in full, with the rest retrieved from reference TRBV7-2 and TRBJ2-7, is GAGVSQSPSNKVTEKGKDVELRCDPISGHTALYWYRQSLGQGLEFLIYFQGNSAPDKSGLPSDRFSAERTGGSVSTLTIQRTQQEDSAVYLCASSLNRGREQYFGPGTRLTVT.

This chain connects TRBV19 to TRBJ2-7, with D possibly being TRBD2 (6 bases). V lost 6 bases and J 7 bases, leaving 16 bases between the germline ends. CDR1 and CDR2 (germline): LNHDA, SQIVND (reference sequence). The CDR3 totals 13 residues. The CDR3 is CASSPPGVREQYF. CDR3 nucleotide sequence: TGTGCCAGTAGCCCCCCGGGGGTCCGGGAGCAGTACTTC.

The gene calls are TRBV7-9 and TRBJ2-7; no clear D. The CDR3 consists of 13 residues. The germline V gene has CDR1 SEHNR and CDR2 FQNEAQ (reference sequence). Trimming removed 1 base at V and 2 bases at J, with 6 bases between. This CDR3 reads CASSLELTYEQYF. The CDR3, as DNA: TGTGCCAGCAGCTTAGAACTTACCTACGAGCAGTACTTC.

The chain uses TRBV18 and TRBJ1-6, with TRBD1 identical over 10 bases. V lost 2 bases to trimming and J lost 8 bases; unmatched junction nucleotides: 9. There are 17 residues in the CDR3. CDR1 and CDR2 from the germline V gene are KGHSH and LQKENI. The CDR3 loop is CASSPYTQGTGDSPLHF. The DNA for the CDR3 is TGTGCCAGCTCACCATATACCCAGGGGACAGGGGATTCACCCCTCCACTTT.

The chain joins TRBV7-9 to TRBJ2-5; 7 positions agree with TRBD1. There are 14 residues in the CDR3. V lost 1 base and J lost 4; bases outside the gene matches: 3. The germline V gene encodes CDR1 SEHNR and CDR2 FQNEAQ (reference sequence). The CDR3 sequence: CASSLGAGGETQYF. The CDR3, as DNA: TGTGCCAGCAGCTTAGGCGCAGGGGGAGAGACCCAGTACTTC.

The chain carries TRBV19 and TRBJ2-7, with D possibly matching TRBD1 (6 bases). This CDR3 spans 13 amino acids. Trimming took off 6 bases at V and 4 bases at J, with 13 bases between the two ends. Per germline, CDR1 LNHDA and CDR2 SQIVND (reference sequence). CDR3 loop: CASSPGQWYEQYF. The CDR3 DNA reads TGTGCCAGTAGCCCAGGACAGTGGTACGAGCAGTACTTC.

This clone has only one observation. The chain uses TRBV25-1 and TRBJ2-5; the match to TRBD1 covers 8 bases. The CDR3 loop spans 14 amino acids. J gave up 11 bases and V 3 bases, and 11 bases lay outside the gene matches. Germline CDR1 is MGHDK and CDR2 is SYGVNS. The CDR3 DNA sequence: TGTGCCAGCAGTGACCAGACAGGGGTTCTCTCTCAGTACTTC. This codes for CASSDQTGVLSQYF.

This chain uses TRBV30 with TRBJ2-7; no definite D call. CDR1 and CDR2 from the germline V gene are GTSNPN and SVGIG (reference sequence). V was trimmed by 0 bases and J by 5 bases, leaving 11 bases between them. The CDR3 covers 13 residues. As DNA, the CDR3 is TGTGCCTGGAGTGTTGGAGTTGGGGACGAGCAGTACTTC. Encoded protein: CAWSVGVGDEQYF.

The CDR3 spells CASSDRTRYGYTF. The CDR3, as DNA: TGTGCCAGTAGTGACCGGACCAGATATGGCTACACCTTC. J is TRBJ1-2 and V is TRBV19; no firm D call. This CDR3 has 13 amino acids. Germline loops: CDR1 LNHDA, CDR2 SQIVND (reference sequence). V was clipped by 5 bases and J by 5 bases, with 12 bases between them.

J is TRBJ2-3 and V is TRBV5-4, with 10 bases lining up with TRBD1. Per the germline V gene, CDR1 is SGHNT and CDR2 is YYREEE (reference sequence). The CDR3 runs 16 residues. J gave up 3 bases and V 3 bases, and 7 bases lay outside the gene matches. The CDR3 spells CASSSTGGSFTDTQYF. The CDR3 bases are TGTGCCAGCAGCTCGACAGGGGGCAGCTTTACAGATACGCAGTATTTT.

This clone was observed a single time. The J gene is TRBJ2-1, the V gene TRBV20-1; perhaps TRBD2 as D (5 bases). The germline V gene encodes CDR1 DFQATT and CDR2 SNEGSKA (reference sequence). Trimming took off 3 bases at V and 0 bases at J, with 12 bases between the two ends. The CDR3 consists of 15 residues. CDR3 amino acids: CSASEGSTSYNEQFF. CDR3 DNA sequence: TGCAGTGCTAGTGAGGGATCGACCTCCTACAATGAGCAGTTCTTC.

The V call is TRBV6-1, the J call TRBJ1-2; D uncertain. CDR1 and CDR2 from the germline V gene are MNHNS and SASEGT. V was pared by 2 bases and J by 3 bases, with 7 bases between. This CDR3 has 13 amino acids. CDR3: CASSESQYYGYTF. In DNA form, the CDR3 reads TGTGCCAGCAGTGAAAGTCAGTACTATGGCTACACCTTC.

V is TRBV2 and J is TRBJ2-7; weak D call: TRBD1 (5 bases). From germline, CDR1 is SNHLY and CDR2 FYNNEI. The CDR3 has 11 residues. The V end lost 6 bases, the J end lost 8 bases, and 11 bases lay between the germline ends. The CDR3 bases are TGTGCCAGCAGCCGAGACAGAAAGCAGTACTTC. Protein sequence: CASSRDRKQYF.

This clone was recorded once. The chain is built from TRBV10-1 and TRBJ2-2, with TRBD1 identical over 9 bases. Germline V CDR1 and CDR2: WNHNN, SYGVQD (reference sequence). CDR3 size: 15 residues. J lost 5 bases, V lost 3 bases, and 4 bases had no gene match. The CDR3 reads CASSENRGLTGELFF. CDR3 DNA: TGCGCCAGCAGTGAAAACAGGGGGCTTACCGGGGAGCTGTTTTTT.

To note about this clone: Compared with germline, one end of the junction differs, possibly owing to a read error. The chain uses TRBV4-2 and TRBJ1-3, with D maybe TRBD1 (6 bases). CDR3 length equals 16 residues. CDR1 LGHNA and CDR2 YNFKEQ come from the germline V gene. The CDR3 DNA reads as TGTGCCAGCAGCCAAGATTTCAGTACAGGGAGATCTCGTTTGGATTTT. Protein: CASSQDFSTGRSRLDF.

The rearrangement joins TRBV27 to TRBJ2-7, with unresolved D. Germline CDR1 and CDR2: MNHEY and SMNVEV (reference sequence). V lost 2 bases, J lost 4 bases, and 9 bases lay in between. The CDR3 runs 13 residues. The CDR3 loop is CASSLRARYEQYF. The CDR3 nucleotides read TGTGCCAGCAGTTTACGAGCCAGATACGAGCAGTACTTC.

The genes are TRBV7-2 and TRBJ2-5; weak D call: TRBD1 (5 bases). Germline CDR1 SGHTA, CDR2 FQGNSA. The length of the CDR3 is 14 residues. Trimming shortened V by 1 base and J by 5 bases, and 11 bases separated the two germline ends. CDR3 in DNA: TGTGCCAGCAGCTTAGGGGCAGGGCCCGAGACCCAGTACTTC. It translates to CASSLGAGPETQYF.

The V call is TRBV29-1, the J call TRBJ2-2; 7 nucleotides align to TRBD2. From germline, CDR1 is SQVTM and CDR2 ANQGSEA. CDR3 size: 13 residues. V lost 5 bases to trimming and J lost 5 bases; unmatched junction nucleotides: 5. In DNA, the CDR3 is TGCAGCGTTCTTCGGGGAGGGACCGGGGAGCTGTTTTTT. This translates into CSVLRGGTGELFF.

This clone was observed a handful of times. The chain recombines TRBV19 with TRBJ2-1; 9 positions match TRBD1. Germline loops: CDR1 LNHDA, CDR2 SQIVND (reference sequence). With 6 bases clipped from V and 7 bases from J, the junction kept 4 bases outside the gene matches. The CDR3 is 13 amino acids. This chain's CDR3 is CASSDRGTNEQFF. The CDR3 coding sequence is TGTGCCAGTAGCGACAGGGGGACGAATGAGCAGTTCTTC.

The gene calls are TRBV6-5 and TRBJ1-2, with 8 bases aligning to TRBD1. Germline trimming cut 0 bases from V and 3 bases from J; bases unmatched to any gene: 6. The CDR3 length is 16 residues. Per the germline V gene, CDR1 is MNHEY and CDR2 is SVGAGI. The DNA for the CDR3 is TGTGCCAGCAGTTACTCCGTCGGACAGGGAGACTATGGCTACACCTTC. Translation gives CASSYSVGQGDYGYTF.